This is a list of T cell receptor beta chains from one sample in a study of blood T cells in healthy people across ages. TCRdb ran MiXCR on the 5' RACE reads and lists one entry per CDR3 protein. The data contain about 1.8 million distinct CDR3 sequences, around half of them singletons. The source material was blood. These receptors all come from a woman aged 40 to 50 in good health. The CDR3 runs from the conserved cysteine through the conserved F or W. The order of the fields is CDR3 length, D gene, J gene, V gene, clone size, CDR3 DNA, CDR3 protein. D genes are given only for firm matches. Clone sizes are given selectively: once, few, many, or a class where the clone is expanded.

CDR3 length: 15
D gene: .
J gene: TRBJ1-6
V gene: TRBV12-3/TRBV12-4
clone size: few
CDR3 DNA: TGTGCCAGCAGTTTTAGAGGGACGAATAATTCACCCCTCCACTTT
CDR3 protein: CASSFRGTNNSPLHF

CDR3 length: 14
D gene: .
J gene: TRBJ1-4
V gene: TRBV7-2
clone size: .
CDR3 DNA: TGTGCCAGCAGCTTGGGTCCAATTAATGAAAAACTGTTTTTT
CDR3 protein: CASSLGPINEKLFF

CDR3 length: 12
D gene: TRBD1
J gene: TRBJ2-7
V gene: TRBV29-1
clone size: few
CDR3 DNA: TGCAGCGTGTCTCAGGGGGATTACGAGCAGTACTTC
CDR3 protein: CSVSQGDYEQYF

CDR3 length: 13
D gene: .
J gene: TRBJ2-7
V gene: TRBV10-3
clone size: .
CDR3 DNA: TGTGCCATCAGTGAGTTGGTGTACAATGAGCAGTACTTC
CDR3 protein: CAISELVYNEQYF

CDR3 length: 17
D gene: TRBD2
J gene: TRBJ2-1
V gene: TRBV12-5
clone size: .
CDR3 DNA: TGTGCTAGTGGTTTGAGCCTAGCGGGGGTTCAATACAATGAGCAGTTCTTC
CDR3 protein: CASGLSLAGVQYNEQFF

CDR3 length: 16
D gene: .
J gene: TRBJ2-7
V gene: TRBV19
clone size: .
CDR3 DNA: TGTGCCAGTAGTATAGCAGACCGGTCCCGGAGATACGAGCAGTACTTC
CDR3 protein: CASSIADRSRRYEQYF

CDR3 length: 17
D gene: TRBD1
J gene: TRBJ1-6
V gene: TRBV7-9
clone size: .
CDR3 DNA: TGTGCCAGCAGCCCCGACAGGGGGTTGTCCTATAATTCACCCCTCCACTTT
CDR3 protein: CASSPDRGLSYNSPLHF

CDR3 length: 16
D gene: TRBD2
J gene: TRBJ2-7
V gene: TRBV6-6
clone size: .
CDR3 DNA: TGTGCCAGCAGTTACCGACTAGCGGGGGCCTCCTACGAGCAGTACTTC
CDR3 protein: CASSYRLAGASYEQYF

CDR3 length: 19
D gene: TRBD2
J gene: TRBJ2-3
V gene: TRBV12-3/TRBV12-4
clone size: .
CDR3 DNA: TGTGCCAGCAGTTTACGGCGTTTAGCGGGGGGGATGAGCACAGATACGCAGTATTTT
CDR3 protein: CASSLRRLAGGMSTDTQYF

CDR3 length: 15
D gene: TRBD1
J gene: TRBJ1-6
V gene: TRBV14
clone size: .
CDR3 DNA: TGTGCCAGCACCCAAGATAGAGGGGGCGACTCACCCCTCCACTTT
CDR3 protein: CASTQDRGGDSPLHF

CDR3 length: 16
D gene: TRBD2
J gene: TRBJ2-5
V gene: TRBV12-3/TRBV12-4
clone size: .
CDR3 DNA: TGTGCCAGCAGTCACACCACTAGCGGGAGCTTCCAGACCCAGTACTTC
CDR3 protein: CASSHTTSGSFQTQYF

CDR3 length: 13
D gene: .
J gene: TRBJ1-1
V gene: TRBV28
clone size: .
CDR3 DNA: TGTGCCAGCCGAAGAATGGGGGACTCTGAAGCTTTCTTT
CDR3 protein: CASRRMGDSEAFF

CDR3 length: 16
D gene: .
J gene: TRBJ2-1
V gene: TRBV4-2
clone size: .
CDR3 DNA: TGTGCCAGCAGCCAAGATACGGGGGTCCGATACAATGAGCAGTTCTTC
CDR3 protein: CASSQDTGVRYNEQFF

CDR3 length: 14
D gene: TRBD1
J gene: TRBJ2-7
V gene: TRBV4-2
clone size: many
CDR3 DNA: TGTGCCAGCAGCCTGTCGGGACAGAGCTACGAGCAGTACTTC
CDR3 protein: CASSLSGQSYEQYF

CDR3 length: 14
D gene: .
J gene: TRBJ2-5
V gene: TRBV6-5
clone size: .
CDR3 DNA: TGTGCCAGCAGTTACTCGAATATAGGAGAGACCCAGTACTTC
CDR3 protein: CASSYSNIGETQYF

CDR3 length: 15
D gene: .
J gene: TRBJ2-1
V gene: TRBV20-1
clone size: .
CDR3 DNA: TGCAGTGCTAGAGTAGGAGGGCTCGGTTACAATGAGCAGTTCTTC
CDR3 protein: CSARVGGLGYNEQFF

CDR3 length: 15
D gene: .
J gene: TRBJ2-7
V gene: TRBV10-3
clone size: .
CDR3 DNA: TGTGCCATCAGTGAGAACGCCGGCCGCTCCTACGTGCAGTACTTC
CDR3 protein: CAISENAGRSYVQYF

CDR3 length: 14
D gene: TRBD1
J gene: TRBJ2-5
V gene: TRBV27
clone size: .
CDR3 DNA: TGTGCCAGCAGCGGGACAGGGACGAGGGAGACCCAGTACTTC
CDR3 protein: CASSGTGTRETQYF

CDR3 length: 15
D gene: .
J gene: TRBJ1-1
V gene: TRBV6-5
clone size: .
CDR3 DNA: TGTGCCAGCAGTTACTCTGGGGTTGGGAACACTGAAGCTTTCTTT
CDR3 protein: CASSYSGVGNTEAFF

CDR3 length: 17
D gene: .
J gene: TRBJ2-5
V gene: TRBV3-1
clone size: .
CDR3 DNA: TGTGCCAGCAGCCAAGATATGAGCCAACTAATAGGAGAGACCCAGTACTTC
CDR3 protein: CASSQDMSQLIGETQYF

CDR3 length: 15
D gene: TRBD2
J gene: TRBJ2-4
V gene: TRBV20-1
clone size: few
CDR3 DNA: TGCAGTGCTAGAGATAGAGGGGAGGGGAAAAACATTCAGTACTTC
CDR3 protein: CSARDRGEGKNIQYF

CDR3 length: 12
D gene: .
J gene: TRBJ1-1
V gene: TRBV20-1
clone size: few
CDR3 DNA: TGCAGTGCTAGCAGGGTGGGTACTGAAGCTTTCTTT
CDR3 protein: CSASRVGTEAFF

CDR3 length: 14
D gene: .
J gene: TRBJ2-1
V gene: TRBV6-2/TRBV6-3
clone size: .
CDR3 DNA: TGTGCCAGCAGTTATCCGGAGCCCTTCAATGAGCAGTTCTTC
CDR3 protein: CASSYPEPFNEQFF

CDR3 length: 15
D gene: TRBD2
J gene: TRBJ2-3
V gene: TRBV6-4
clone size: .
CDR3 DNA: TGTGCCAGCAGCCATAGCGGGGGGGAAGGAGATACGCAGTATTTT
CDR3 protein: CASSHSGGEGDTQYF

CDR3 length: 16
D gene: .
J gene: TRBJ2-1
V gene: TRBV27
clone size: few
CDR3 DNA: TGTGCCAGCAGTTTAGGAGGCAGGGCTAGTTTCGATGAGCAGTTCTTC
CDR3 protein: CASSLGGRASFDEQFF

CDR3 length: 14
D gene: TRBD1
J gene: TRBJ2-7
V gene: TRBV11-2
clone size: .
CDR3 DNA: TGTGCCAGCAGCTGGGACAGGGGAAGGTACGAGCAGTACTTC
CDR3 protein: CASSWDRGRYEQYF

CDR3 length: 18
D gene: TRBD2
J gene: TRBJ2-3
V gene: TRBV3-1
clone size: .
CDR3 DNA: TGTGCCAGCAGCCAACCTTGGGCTAGCGGGGGGCCCACAGATACGCAGTATTTT
CDR3 protein: CASSQPWASGGPTDTQYF

CDR3 length: 16
D gene: TRBD2
J gene: TRBJ2-5
V gene: TRBV29-1
clone size: few
CDR3 DNA: TGCAGCGTTGCCCAGCGGGGGGGAGTGTTCGAAGAGACCCAGTACTTC
CDR3 protein: CSVAQRGGVFEETQYF

CDR3 length: 13
D gene: .
J gene: TRBJ1-6
V gene: TRBV11-1
clone size: .
CDR3 DNA: TGTGCCAGCAGCCCCGCCGGGGGTTCACCCCTCCACTTT
CDR3 protein: CASSPAGGSPLHF

CDR3 length: 14
D gene: .
J gene: TRBJ2-7
V gene: TRBV20-1
clone size: few
CDR3 DNA: TGCAGTGCCCATTGGTCCTACACTGACTCCGAGCAGTACTTC
CDR3 protein: CSAHWSYTDSEQYF

CDR3 length: 14
D gene: TRBD1
J gene: TRBJ2-5
V gene: TRBV29-1
clone size: many
CDR3 DNA: TGCAGCGTTGAAGTCGGGACAGGGGAAGGGACCCAGTACTTC
CDR3 protein: CSVEVGTGEGTQYF

CDR3 length: 17
D gene: .
J gene: TRBJ1-1
V gene: TRBV28
clone size: once
CDR3 DNA: TGTGCCAGCAGTTTATATTTGGTAGGGATGGTCTTGGGTGAAGCTTTCTTT
CDR3 protein: CASSLYLVGMVLGEAFF

CDR3 length: 14
D gene: TRBD1
J gene: TRBJ2-6
V gene: TRBV20-1
clone size: .
CDR3 DNA: TGCAGTGCTAGGACAGGGGCTGGGGCCAACGTCCTGACTTTC
CDR3 protein: CSARTGAGANVLTF

CDR3 length: 14
D gene: .
J gene: TRBJ1-2
V gene: TRBV25-1
clone size: .
CDR3 DNA: TGTGCCAGCAGTGAACAGGCGTCTCCCTATGGCTACACCTTC
CDR3 protein: CASSEQASPYGYTF

CDR3 length: 16
D gene: TRBD1
J gene: TRBJ2-5
V gene: TRBV28
clone size: once
CDR3 DNA: TGTGCCAGCAGTTTAGTGGGACAGGGGACGATGGAGACCCAGTACTTC
CDR3 protein: CASSLVGQGTMETQYF

CDR3 length: 13
D gene: TRBD1
J gene: TRBJ2-7
V gene: TRBV27
clone size: .
CDR3 DNA: TGTGCCAGCAGTGTATCGGGACAGGGCGAGCAGTACTTC
CDR3 protein: CASSVSGQGEQYF

CDR3 length: 13
D gene: TRBD2
J gene: TRBJ2-2
V gene: TRBV7-7
clone size: .
CDR3 DNA: TGTGCTAGCAGCTCTCGGGGGGCCGGGGAGCTGTTTTTT
CDR3 protein: CASSSRGAGELFF

CDR3 length: 16
D gene: .
J gene: TRBJ1-5
V gene: TRBV4-3
clone size: .
CDR3 DNA: TGCGCCAGCAGCCAAGAGAGGGGGGCGAGCAATCAGCCCCAGCATTTT
CDR3 protein: CASSQERGASNQPQHF

CDR3 length: 11
D gene: .
J gene: TRBJ1-2
V gene: TRBV20-1
clone size: .
CDR3 DNA: TGCAGTGGACCAGGTCACTATGGCTACACCTTC
CDR3 protein: CSGPGHYGYTF

CDR3 length: 14
D gene: .
J gene: TRBJ1-6
V gene: TRBV5-1
clone size: few
CDR3 DNA: TGCGCCAGCAGCTTGTGGTCAGGGGATTCACCCCTCCACTTT
CDR3 protein: CASSLWSGDSPLHF

CDR3 length: 15
D gene: TRBD1
J gene: TRBJ2-5
V gene: TRBV15
clone size: .
CDR3 DNA: TGTGCCACCAGCAGAGATAGACAGGGCATAGAGACCCAGTACTTC
CDR3 protein: CATSRDRQGIETQYF

CDR3 length: 14
D gene: TRBD1
J gene: TRBJ1-2
V gene: TRBV19
clone size: few
CDR3 DNA: TGTGCCAGCCTCGACAGGGGGCGCCGTTATGGCTACACCTTC
CDR3 protein: CASLDRGRRYGYTF

CDR3 length: 14
D gene: .
J gene: TRBJ2-5
V gene: TRBV18
clone size: few
CDR3 DNA: TGTGCCAGCTCACCACGGGAAGGGGCTGAGACCCAGTACTTC
CDR3 protein: CASSPREGAETQYF

CDR3 length: 16
D gene: .
J gene: TRBJ2-5
V gene: TRBV4-1
clone size: .
CDR3 DNA: TGCGCCAGCAGCCCGATAGATGGGGGGCCTCAAGAGACCCAGTACTTC
CDR3 protein: CASSPIDGGPQETQYF

CDR3 length: 12
D gene: .
J gene: TRBJ2-5
V gene: TRBV2
clone size: many
CDR3 DNA: TGTGCCAGCAGTGAAGGAACCGAGACCCAGTACTTC
CDR3 protein: CASSEGTETQYF

CDR3 length: 15
D gene: .
J gene: TRBJ2-5
V gene: TRBV5-6
clone size: .
CDR3 DNA: TGTGCCAGCAGCTTGGTTGGGGCGCCGGGAGAGACCCAGTACTTC
CDR3 protein: CASSLVGAPGETQYF